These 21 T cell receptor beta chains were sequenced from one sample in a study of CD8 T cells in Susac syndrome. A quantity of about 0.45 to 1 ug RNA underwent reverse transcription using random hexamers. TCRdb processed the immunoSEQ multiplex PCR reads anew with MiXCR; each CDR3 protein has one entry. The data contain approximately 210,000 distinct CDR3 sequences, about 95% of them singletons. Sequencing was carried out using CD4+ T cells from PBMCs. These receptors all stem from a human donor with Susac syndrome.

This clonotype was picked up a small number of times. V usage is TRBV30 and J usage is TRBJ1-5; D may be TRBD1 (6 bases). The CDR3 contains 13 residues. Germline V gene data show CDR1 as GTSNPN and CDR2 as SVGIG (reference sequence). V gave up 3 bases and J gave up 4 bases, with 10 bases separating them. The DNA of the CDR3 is TGTGCCTGGAGGGACAGCTTGAATCAGCCCCAGCATTTT. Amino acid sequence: CAWRDSLNQPQHF. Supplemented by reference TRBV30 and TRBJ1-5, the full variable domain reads SQTIHQWPATLVQPVGSPLSLECTVEGTSNPNLYWYRQAAGRGLQLLFYSVGIGQISSEVPQNLSASRPQDRQFILSSKKLLLSDSGFYLCAWRDSLNQPQHFGDGTRLSIL.

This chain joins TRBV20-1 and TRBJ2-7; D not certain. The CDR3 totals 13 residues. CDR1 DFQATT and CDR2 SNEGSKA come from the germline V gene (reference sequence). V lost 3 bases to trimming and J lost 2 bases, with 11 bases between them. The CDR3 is CSASLPITYEQYF. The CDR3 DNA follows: TGCAGTGCTAGCCTCCCGATAACCTACGAGCAGTACTTC.

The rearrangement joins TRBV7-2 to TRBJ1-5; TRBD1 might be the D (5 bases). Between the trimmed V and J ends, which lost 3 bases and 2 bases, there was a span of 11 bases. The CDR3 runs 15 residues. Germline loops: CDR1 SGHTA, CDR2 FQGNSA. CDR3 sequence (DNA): TGTGCCAGCAGCTTGGATGGGACCCGCAATCAGCCCCAGCATTTT. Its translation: CASSLDGTRNQPQHF.

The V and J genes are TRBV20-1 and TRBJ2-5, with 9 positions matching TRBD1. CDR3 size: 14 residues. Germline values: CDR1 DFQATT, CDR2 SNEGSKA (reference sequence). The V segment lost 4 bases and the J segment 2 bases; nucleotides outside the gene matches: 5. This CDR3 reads CSATPQGAQETQYF. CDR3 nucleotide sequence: TGCAGTGCTACGCCACAGGGGGCGCAAGAGACCCAGTACTTC.

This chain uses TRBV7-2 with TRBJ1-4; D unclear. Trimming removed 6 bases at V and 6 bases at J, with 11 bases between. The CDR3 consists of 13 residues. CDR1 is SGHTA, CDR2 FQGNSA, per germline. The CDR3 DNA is TGTGCCAGCAGTCCCCACCTGGATGAAAAACTGTTTTTT. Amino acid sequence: CASSPHLDEKLFF. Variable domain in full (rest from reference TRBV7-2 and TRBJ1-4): GAGVSQSPSNKVTEKGKDVELRCDPISGHTALYWYRQSLGQGLEFLIYFQGNSAPDKSGLPSDRFSAERTGGSVSTLTIQRTQQEDSAVYLCASSPHLDEKLFFGSGTQLSVL.

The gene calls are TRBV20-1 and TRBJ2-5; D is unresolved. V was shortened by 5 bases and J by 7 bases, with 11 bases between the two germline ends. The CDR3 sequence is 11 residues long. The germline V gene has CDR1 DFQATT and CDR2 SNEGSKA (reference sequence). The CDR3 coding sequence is TGCAGTGCTGTAATCAGTGGGACCCAGTACTTC. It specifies CSAVISGTQYF.

CDR3 region: CASSLAGQDYGYTF. CDR3 coding DNA: TGCGCCAGCAGCTTGGCCGGCCAGGACTATGGCTACACCTTC. The chain is built from TRBV5-1 and TRBJ1-2; D ambiguous. Trimming pared 0 bases from V and 3 bases from J, leaving 9 bases between. CDR1 SGHRS and CDR2 YFSETQ come from the germline V gene. The CDR3 is made up of 14 amino acids.

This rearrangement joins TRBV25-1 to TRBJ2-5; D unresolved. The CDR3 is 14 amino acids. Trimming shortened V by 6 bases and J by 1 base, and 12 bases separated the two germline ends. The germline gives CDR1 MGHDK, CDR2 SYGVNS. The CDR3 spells CASRLTAIQETQYF. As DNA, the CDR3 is TGTGCCAGCAGGTTGACCGCGATCCAAGAGACCCAGTACTTC.

CDR3 sequence reads: CASSLVGSMNTEAFF. The CDR3 DNA reads as TGTGCCAGCAGCTTAGTAGGGTCCATGAACACTGAAGCTTTCTTT. V gene TRBV11-3 combines with J gene TRBJ1-1; unclear D gene. V gave up 1 base and J gave up 0 bases, with 9 bases separating them. Germline V gene data show CDR1 as SGHNT and CDR2 as YENEEA. The CDR3 is made up of 15 amino acids. Complete variable domain (other parts from reference TRBV11-3 and TRBJ1-1): EAGVVQSPRYKIIEKKQPVAFWCNPISGHNTLYWYLQNLGQGPELLIRYENEEAVDDSQLPKDRFSAERLKGVDSTLKIQPAELGDSAVYLCASSLVGSMNTEAFFGQGTRLTVV.

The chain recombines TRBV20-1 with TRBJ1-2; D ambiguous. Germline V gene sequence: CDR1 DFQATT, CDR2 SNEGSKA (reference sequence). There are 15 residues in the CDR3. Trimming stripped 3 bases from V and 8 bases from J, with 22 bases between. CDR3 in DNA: TGCAGTGCTAGTAGTCAGGCGAGAGGGTCCCAGGGCTACACCTTC. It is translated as CSASSQARGSQGYTF.

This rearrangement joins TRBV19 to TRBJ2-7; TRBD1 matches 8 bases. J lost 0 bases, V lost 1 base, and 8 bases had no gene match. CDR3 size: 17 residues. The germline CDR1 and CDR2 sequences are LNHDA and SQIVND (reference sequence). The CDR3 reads CASSIAMTGESSYEQYF. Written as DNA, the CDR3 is TGTGCCAGTAGTATAGCCATGACAGGGGAGAGCTCCTACGAGCAGTACTTC.

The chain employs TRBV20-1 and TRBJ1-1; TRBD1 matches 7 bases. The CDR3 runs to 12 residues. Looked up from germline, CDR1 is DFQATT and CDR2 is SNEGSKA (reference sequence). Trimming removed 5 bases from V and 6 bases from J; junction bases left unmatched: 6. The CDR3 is CSAFTDRAEAFF. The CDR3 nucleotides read TGCAGTGCTTTTACCGACAGGGCTGAAGCTTTCTTT.

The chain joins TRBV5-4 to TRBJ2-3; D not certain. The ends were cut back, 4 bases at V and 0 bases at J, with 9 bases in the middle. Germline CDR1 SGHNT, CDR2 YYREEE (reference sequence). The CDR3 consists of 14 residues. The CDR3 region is CASSGSPSTDTQYF. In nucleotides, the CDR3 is TGTGCCAGCAGCGGAAGCCCAAGCACAGATACGCAGTATTTT.

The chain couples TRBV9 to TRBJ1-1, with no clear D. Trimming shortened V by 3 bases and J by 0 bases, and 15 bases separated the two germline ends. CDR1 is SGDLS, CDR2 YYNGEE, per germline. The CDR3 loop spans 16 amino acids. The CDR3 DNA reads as TGTGCCAGCAGCGCAGGTCCGGCCATAATGAACACTGAAGCTTTCTTT. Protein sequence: CASSAGPAIMNTEAFF. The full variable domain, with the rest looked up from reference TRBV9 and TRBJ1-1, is DSGVTQTPKHLITATGQRVTLRCSPRSGDLSVYWYQQSLDQGLQFLIQYYNGEERAKGNILERFSAQQFPDLHSELNLSSLELGDSALYFCASSAGPAIMNTEAFFGQGTRLTVV.

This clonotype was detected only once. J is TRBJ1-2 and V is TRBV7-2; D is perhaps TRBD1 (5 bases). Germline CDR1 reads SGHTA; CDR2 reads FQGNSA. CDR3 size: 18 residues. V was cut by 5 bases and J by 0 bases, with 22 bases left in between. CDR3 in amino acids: CASSGDSRSSLANYGYTF. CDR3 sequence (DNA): TGTGCCAGCAGCGGTGACAGTCGGAGTAGTCTAGCTAACTATGGCTACACCTTC.

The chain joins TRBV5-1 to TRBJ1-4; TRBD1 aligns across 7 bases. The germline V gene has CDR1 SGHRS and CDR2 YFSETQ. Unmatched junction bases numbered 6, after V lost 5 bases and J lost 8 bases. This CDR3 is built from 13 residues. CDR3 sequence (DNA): TGCGCCAGCAGGGCCACAGGGGAGGAAAAACTGTTTTTT. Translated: CASRATGEEKLFF.

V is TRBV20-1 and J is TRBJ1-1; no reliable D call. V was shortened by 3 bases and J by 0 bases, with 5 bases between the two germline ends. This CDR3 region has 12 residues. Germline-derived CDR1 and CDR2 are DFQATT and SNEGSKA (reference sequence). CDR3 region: CSASWVNTEAFF. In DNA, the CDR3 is TGCAGTGCTAGTTGGGTGAACACTGAAGCTTTCTTT.

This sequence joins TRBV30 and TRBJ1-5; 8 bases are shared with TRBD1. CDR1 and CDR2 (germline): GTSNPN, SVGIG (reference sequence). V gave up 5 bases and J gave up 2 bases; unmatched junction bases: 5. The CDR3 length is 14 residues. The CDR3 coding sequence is TGTGCCTGGGAATTACAGGGGGGCAATCAGCCCCAGCATTTT. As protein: CAWELQGGNQPQHF.

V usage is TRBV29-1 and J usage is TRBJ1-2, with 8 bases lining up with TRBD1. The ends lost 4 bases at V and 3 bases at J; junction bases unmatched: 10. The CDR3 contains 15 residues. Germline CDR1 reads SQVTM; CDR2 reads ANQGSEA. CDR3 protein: CSVGPQGASHYGYTF. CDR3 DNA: TGCAGCGTTGGACCGCAGGGGGCGAGCCACTATGGCTACACCTTC.

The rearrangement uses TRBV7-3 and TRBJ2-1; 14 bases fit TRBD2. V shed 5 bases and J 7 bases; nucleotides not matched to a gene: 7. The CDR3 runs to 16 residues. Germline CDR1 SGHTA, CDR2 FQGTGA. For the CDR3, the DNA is TGTGCCAGCAGCAAGACTAGCGGGGGGGCTGGTAATGAGCAGTTCTTC. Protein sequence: CASSKTSGGAGNEQFF.

CDR3 amino acids: CASSLLESTGELFF. DNA for the CDR3: TGTGCCAGCTCACTTCTAGAGAGCACCGGGGAGCTGTTTTTT. The V and J genes are TRBV18 and TRBJ2-2; D is unclear. Per the germline V gene, CDR1 is KGHSH and CDR2 is LQKENI. The V end was cut by 4 bases, the J end by 4 bases, with 10 bases between. The CDR3 has 14 amino acids.